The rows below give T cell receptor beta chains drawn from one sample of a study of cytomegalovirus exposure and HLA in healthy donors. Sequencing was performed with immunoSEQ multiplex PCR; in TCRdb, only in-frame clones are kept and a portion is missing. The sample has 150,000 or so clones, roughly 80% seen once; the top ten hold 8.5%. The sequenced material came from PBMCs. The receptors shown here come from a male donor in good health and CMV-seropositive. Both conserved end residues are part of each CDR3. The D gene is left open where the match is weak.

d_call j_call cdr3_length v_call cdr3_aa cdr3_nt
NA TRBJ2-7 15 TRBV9 CASSVGGFSSYEQYF TGTGCCAGCAGCGTAGGAGGCTTCTCCTCCTACGAGCAGTACTTC
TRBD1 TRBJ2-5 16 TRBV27 CASSSPIRDSQETQYF TGTGCCAGCAGTTCACCTATTCGGGACAGCCAAGAGACCCAGTACTTC
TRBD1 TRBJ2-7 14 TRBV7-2 CASSQGQGWDEQYF TGTGCCAGCAGCCAGGGACAGGGATGGGACGAGCAGTACTTC
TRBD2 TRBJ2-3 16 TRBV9 CASNKRGGGGADTQYF TGTGCCAGCAACAAACGGGGCGGGGGGGGAGCAGATACGCAGTATTTT
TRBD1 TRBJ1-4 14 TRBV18 CASSRDRADEKLFF TGTGCCAGCTCGCGGGACAGGGCGGATGAAAAACTGTTTTTT
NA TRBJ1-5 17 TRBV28 CASSLGGRGTVVQPQHF TGTGCCAGCAGTTTAGGGGGCAGAGGGACGGTCGTTCAGCCCCAGCATTTT
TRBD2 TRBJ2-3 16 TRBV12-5 CASGSGRGFRTDTQYF TGTGCTAGTGGTTCCGGGAGGGGGTTTCGGACAGATACGCAGTATTTT
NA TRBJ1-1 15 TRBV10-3 CAISDLGAAGTEAFF TGTGCCATCAGTGATCTGGGGGCGGCGGGCACTGAAGCTTTCTTT
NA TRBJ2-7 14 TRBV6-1 CASSETRNLYEQYF TGTGCCAGCAGTGAAACCAGGAACCTCTACGAGCAGTACTTC
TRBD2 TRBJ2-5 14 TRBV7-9 CASGMGTSVGTQYF TGTGCCAGCGGAATGGGGACTAGCGTGGGGACCCAGTACTTC
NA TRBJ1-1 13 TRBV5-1 CASTRGKNTEAFF TGCGCCAGCACAAGGGGGAAAAACACTGAAGCTTTCTTT